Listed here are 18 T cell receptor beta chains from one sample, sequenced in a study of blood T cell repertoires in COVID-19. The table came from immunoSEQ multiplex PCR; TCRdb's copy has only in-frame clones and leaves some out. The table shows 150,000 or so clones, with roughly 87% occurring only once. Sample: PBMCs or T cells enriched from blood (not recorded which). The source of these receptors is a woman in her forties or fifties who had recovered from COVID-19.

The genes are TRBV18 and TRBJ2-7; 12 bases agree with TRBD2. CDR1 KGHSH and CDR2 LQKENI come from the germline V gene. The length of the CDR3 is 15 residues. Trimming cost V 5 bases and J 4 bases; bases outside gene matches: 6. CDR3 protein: CASSASGRAWYEQYF. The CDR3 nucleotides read TGTGCCAGCTCAGCTAGCGGGAGGGCCTGGTACGAGCAGTACTTC.

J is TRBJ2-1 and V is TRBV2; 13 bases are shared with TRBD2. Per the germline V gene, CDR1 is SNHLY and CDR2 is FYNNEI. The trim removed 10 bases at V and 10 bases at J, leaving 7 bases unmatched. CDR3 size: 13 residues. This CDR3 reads CAKAGLAGKEQFF. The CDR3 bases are TGTGCCAAAGCGGGACTAGCGGGAAAAGAGCAGTTCTTC.

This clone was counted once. The CDR3 spells CASSEGGLAGGFNTGELFF. The CDR3 DNA sequence: TGCGCCAGCAGTGAGGGGGGACTAGCGGGAGGATTCAACACCGGGGAGCTGTTTTTT. V is TRBV10-1 and J is TRBJ2-2, with 15 bases matching TRBD2. Germline CDR1 WNHNN, CDR2 SYGVQD (reference sequence). The CDR3 is 19 residues long. V gave up 2 bases and J gave up 2 bases; unmatched junction bases: 6.

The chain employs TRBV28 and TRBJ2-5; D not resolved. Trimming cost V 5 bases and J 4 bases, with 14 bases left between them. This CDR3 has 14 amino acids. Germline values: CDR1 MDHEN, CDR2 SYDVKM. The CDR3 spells CASSLPVISETQYF. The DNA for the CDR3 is TGTGCCAGCAGTCTCCCCGTTATATCAGAGACCCAGTACTTC. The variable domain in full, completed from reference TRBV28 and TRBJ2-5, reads DVKVTQSSRYLVKRTGEKVFLECVQDMDHENMFWYRQDPGLGLRLIYFSYDVKMKEKGDIPEGYSVSREKKERFSLILESASTNQTSMYLCASSLPVISETQYFGPGTRLLVL.

Written as DNA, the CDR3 is TGTGCCAGCAGTTCTAGGAGATTCACAGATACGCAGTATTTT. Translation gives CASSSRRFTDTQYF. This chain uses TRBV28 with TRBJ2-3; no firm D call. The CDR3 covers 14 residues. Germline lookup yields CDR1 MDHEN and CDR2 SYDVKM. Trimming removed 4 bases from V and 2 bases from J, with 10 bases in between. The complete variable domain, with remaining parts taken from reference TRBV28 and TRBJ2-3, reads DVKVTQSSRYLVKRTGEKVFLECVQDMDHENMFWYRQDPGLGLRLIYFSYDVKMKEKGDIPEGYSVSREKKERFSLILESASTNQTSMYLCASSSRRFTDTQYFGPGTRLTVL.

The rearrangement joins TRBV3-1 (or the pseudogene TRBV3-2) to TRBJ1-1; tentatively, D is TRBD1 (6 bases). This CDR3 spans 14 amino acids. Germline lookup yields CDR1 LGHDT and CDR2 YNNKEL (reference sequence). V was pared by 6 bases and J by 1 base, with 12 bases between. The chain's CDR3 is CASSPRTENTEAFF. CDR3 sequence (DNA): TGTGCCAGCAGTCCTCGGACAGAGAACACTGAAGCTTTCTTT.

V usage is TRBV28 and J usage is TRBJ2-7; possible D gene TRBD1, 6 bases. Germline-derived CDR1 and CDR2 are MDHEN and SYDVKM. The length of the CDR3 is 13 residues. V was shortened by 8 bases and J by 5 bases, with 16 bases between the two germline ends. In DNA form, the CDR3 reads TGTGCCAGCGTGGCCAGGGGAAGACACGAGCAGTACTTC. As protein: CASVARGRHEQYF.

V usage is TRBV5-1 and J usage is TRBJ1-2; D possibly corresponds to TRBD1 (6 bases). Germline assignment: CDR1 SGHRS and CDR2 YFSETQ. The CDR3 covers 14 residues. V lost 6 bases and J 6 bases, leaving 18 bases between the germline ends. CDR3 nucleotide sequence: TGCGCCAGCACCGTTACTACAGGGAGAAATGGCTACACCTTC. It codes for CASTVTTGRNGYTF.

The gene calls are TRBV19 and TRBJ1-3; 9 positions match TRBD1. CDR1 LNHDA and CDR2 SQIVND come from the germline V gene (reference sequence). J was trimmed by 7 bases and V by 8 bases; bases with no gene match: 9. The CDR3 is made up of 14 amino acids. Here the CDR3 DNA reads TGTGCCAGTCAAACCGGGACAGGGCGGAACACCATATATTTT. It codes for CASQTGTGRNTIYF. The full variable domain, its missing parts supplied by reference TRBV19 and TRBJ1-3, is DGGITQSPKYLFRKEGQNVTLSCEQNLNHDAMYWYRQDPGQGLRLIYYSQIVNDFQKGDIAEGYSVSREKKESFPLTVTSAQKNPTAFYLCASQTGTGRNTIYFGEGSWLTVV.

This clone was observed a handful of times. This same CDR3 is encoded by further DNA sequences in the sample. CDR3 nucleotides: TGTGCCAGTAGTATAGGGGGCGGGGGCCCTGAAGCTTTCTTT. The encoded protein is CASSIGGGGPEAFF. The chain carries TRBV19 and TRBJ1-1, with a tentative D call TRBD1 (6 bases). The CDR3 is 14 amino acids. The V end was cut by 1 base, the J end by 6 bases, with 12 bases between. The germline V gene encodes CDR1 LNHDA and CDR2 SQIVND (reference sequence).

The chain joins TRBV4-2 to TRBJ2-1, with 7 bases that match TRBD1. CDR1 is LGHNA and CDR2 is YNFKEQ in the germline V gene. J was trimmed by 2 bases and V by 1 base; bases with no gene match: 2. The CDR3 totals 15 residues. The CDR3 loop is CASSQGQGPYNEQFF. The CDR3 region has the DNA TGTGCCAGCAGCCAAGGACAGGGCCCCTACAATGAGCAGTTCTTC.

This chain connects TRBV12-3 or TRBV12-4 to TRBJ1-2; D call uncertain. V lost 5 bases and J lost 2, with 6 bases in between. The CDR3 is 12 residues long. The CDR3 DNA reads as TGTGCCAGCAGTAACACGAACTATGGCTACACCTTC. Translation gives CASSNTNYGYTF.

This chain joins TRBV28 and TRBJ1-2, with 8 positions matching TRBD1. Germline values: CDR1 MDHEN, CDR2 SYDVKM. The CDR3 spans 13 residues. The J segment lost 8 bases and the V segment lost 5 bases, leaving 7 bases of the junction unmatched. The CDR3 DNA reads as TGTGCCAGCAGTACGGACAGGGCGGGAGGCTACACCTTC. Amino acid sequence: CASSTDRAGGYTF.

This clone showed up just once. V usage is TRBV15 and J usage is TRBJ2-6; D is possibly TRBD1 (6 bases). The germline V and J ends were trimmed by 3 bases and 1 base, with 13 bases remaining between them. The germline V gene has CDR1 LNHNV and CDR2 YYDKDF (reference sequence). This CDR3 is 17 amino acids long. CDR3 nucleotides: TGTGCCACCAGCAGGAGGTACAGGGAATCTGGGGCCAACGTCCTGACTTTC. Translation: CATSRRYRESGANVLTF.

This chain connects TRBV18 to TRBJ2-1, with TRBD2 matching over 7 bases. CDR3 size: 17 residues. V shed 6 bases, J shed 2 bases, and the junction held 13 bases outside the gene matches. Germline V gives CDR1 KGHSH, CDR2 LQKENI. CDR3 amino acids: CASSPVATGGAYNEQFF. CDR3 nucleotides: TGTGCCAGCTCCCCGGTAGCGACGGGAGGAGCCTACAATGAGCAGTTCTTC.

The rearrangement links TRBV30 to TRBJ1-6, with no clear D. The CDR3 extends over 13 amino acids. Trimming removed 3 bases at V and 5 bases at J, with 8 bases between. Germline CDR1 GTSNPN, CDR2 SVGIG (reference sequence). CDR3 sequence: CAWRMADNSPLHF. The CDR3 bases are TGTGCCTGGAGAATGGCGGATAATTCACCCCTCCACTTT.

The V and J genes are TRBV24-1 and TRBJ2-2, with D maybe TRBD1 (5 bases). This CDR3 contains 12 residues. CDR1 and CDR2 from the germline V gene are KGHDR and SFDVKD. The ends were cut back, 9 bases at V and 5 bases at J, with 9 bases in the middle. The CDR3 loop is CATLGATGELFF. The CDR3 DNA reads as TGTGCCACCCTTGGGGCAACCGGGGAGCTGTTTTTT.

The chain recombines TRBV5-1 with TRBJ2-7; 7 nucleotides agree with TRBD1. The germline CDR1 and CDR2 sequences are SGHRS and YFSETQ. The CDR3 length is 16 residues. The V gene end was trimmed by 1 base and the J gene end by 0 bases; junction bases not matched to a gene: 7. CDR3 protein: CASSLTKGQLSYEQYF. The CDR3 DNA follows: TGCGCCAGCAGCTTGACAAAGGGACAGCTCTCCTACGAGCAGTACTTC.